The subject of this entry is one T cell receptor (beta chain). As handled by the study authors: Estimates of nucleated cell counts were drawn from the amplification of reference gene primers. Using immunoSEQ multiplex PCR, the repertoire was profiled, and TCRdb retains in-frame clones only, with some absent. V and J calls and clone size are given by that table; D and trimming were obtained from the DNA. Of 300,000 or so clones in the sample, around 90% are singletons; the top ten hold roughly 2.5%. The entry originates in a study of blood T cell repertoires in COVID-19. Germline-derived CDR1 and CDR2 are MNHEY and SMNVEV (reference sequence). The CDR3 length is 13 residues. V lost 2 bases and J 6 bases, leaving 7 bases between the germline ends. Each participant's cohort was designated according to participant-reported clinical history. For recovered donors of Cohort 3, there were two negative PCRs, clearance, or symptom resolution.

The material sequenced was PBMCs or T cells enriched from blood (not recorded which). The chain is built from TRBV27 and TRBJ2-2; D is perhaps TRBD2 (6 bases). The source of this sequence is a man aged 60 to 69 who had recovered from COVID-19. The CDR3 region has the DNA TGTGCCAGCAGTTTACGGAGGGCCGGGGAGCTGTTTTTT. Translated, it gives CASSLRRAGELFF.